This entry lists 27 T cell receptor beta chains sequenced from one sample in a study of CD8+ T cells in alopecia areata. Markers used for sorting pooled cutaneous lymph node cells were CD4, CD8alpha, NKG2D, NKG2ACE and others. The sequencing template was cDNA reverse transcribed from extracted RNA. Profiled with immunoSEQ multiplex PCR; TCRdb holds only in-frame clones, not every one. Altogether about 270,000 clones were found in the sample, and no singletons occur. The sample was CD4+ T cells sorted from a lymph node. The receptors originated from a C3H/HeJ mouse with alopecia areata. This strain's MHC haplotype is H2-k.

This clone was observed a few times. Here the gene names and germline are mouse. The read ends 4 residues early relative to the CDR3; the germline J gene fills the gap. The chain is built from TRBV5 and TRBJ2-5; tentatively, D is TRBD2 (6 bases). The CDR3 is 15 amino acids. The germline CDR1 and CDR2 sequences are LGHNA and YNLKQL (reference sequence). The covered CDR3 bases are TGTGCCAGCAGCCAAGATCTCTGGGGAGGAGAC. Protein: CASSQDLWGGD. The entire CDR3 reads CASSQDLWGGDTQYF.

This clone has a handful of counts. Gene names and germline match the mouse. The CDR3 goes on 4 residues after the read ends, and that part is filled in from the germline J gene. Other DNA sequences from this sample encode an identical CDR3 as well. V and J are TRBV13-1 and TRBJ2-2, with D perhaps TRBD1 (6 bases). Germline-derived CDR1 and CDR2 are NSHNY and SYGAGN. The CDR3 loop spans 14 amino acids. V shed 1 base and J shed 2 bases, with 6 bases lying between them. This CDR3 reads CASSDQGNTGQLYF. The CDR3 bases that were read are TGTGCCAGCAGTGATCAGGGGAACACCGGG.

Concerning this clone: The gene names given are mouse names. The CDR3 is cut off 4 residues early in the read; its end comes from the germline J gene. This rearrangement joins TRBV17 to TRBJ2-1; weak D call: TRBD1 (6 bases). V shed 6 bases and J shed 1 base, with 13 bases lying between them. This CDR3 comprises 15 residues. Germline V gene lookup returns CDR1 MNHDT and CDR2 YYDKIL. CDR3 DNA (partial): TGTGCTAGCAGAACAAACAGGGCAAACTATGCT. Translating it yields CASRTNRANYA. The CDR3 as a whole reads CASRTNRANYAEQFF. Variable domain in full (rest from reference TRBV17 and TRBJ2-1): DTTVKQNPRYKLARVGKPVNLICSQTMNHDTMYWYQKKPNQAPKLLLFYYDKILNREADTFEKFQSSRPNNSFCSLYIGSAGLEYSAMYLCASRTNRANYAEQFFGPGTRLTVL.

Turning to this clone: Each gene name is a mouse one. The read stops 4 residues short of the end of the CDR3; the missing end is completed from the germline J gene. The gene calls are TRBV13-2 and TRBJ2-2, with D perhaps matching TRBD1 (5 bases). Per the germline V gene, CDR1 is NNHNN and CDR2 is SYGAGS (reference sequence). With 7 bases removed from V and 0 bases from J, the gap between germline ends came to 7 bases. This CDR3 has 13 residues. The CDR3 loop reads CASTGANTGQLYF. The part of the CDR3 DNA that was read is TGTGCCAGCACAGGTGCAAACACCGGG.

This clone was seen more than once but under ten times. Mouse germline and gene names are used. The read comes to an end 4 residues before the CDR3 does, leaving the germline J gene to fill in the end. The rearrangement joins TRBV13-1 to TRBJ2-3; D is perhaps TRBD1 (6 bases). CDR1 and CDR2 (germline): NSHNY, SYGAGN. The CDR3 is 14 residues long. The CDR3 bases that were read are TGTGCCAGCAGTGAGTCGGGACAAAAAGAA. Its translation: CASSESGQKE. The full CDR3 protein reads CASSESGQKETLYF.

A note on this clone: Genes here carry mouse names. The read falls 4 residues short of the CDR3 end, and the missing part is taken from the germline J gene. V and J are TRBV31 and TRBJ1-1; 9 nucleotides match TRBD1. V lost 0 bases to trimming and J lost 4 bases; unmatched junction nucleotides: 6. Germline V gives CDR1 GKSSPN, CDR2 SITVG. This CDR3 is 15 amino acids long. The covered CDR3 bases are TGTGCCTGGAGTCTGGGGACAGGGAGGGGCACA. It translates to CAWSLGTGRGT. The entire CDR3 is CAWSLGTGRGTEVFF. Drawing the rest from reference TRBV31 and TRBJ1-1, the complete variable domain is AQTIHQWPVAEIKAVGSPLSLGCTIKGKSSPNLYWYWQATGGTLQQLFYSITVGQVESVVQLNLSASRPKDDQFILSTEKLLLSHSGFYLCAWSLGTGRGTEVFFGKGTRLTVV.

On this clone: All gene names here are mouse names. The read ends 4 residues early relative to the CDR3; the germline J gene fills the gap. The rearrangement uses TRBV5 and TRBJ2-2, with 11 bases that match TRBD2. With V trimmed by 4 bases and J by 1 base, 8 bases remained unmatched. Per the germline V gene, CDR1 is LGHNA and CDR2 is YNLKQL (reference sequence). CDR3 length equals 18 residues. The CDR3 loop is CASSPSRDWGINTGQLYF. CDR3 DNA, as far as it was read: TGTGCCAGCAGCCCGTCCCGGGACTGGGGGATAAACACCGGG.

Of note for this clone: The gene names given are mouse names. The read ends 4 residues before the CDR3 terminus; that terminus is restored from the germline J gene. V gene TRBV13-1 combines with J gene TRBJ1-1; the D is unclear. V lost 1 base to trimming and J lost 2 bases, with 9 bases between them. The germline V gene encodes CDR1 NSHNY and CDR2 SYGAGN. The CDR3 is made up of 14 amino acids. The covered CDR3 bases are TGTGCCAGCAGTGATTCCAACAGTAACACA. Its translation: CASSDSNSNT. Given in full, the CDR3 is CASSDSNSNTEVFF.

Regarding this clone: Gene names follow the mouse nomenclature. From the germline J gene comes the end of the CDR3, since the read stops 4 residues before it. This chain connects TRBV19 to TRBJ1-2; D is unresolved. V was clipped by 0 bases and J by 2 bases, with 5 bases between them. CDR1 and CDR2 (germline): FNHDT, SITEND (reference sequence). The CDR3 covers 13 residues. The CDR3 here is CASSIGENSDYTF. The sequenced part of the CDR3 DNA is TGTGCCAGCAGTATAGGGGAGAACTCC.

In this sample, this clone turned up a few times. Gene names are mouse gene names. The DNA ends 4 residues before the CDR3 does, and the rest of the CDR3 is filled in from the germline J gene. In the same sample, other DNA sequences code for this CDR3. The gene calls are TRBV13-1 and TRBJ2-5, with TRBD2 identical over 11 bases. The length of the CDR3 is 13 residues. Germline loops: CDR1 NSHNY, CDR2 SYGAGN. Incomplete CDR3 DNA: TGTGCCAGCAGGACTGGGGGGGAAGAC. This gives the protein CASRTGGED. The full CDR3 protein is CASRTGGEDTQYF.

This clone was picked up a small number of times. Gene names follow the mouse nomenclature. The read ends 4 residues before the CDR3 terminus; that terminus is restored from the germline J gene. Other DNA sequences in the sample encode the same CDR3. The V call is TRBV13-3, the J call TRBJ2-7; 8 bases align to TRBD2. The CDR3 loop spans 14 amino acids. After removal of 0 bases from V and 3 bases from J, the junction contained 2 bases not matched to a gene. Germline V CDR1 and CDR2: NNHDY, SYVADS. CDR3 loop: CASSDDWGGYEQYF. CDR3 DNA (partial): TGTGCCAGCAGTGATGATTGGGGGGGCTAT.

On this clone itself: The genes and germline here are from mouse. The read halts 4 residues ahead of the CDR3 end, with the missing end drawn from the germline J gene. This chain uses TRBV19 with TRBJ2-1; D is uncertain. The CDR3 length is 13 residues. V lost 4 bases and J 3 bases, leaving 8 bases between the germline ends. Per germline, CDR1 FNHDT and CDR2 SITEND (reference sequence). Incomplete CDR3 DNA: TGTGCCAGCAGTCCCGCAGGCTATGCT. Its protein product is CASSPAGYA. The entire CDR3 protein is CASSPAGYAEQFF.

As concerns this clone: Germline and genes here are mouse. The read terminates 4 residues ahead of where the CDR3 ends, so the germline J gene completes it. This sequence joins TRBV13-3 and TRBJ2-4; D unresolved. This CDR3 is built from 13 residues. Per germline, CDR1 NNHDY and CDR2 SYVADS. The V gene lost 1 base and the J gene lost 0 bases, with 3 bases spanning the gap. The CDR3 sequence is CASSDTSQNTLYF. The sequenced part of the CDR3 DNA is TGTGCCAGCAGTGATACTAGTCAAAAC.

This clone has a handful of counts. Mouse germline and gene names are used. The DNA read from the CDR3 is TGCACCTGCAGTGGGGACAGGAAGCAAGAC. This translates into CTCSGDRKQD. The whole CDR3 protein is CTCSGDRKQDTQYF. This chain connects TRBV1 to TRBJ2-5; 8 bases match TRBD1. The CDR3 extends 4 residues past the end of the read, so its final part is completed from the germline J gene. Germline V gene data show CDR1 as NSQYPW and CDR2 as LRSPGD (reference sequence). After removal of 4 bases from V and 3 bases from J, the junction contained 3 bases not matched to a gene. The CDR3 consists of 14 residues.

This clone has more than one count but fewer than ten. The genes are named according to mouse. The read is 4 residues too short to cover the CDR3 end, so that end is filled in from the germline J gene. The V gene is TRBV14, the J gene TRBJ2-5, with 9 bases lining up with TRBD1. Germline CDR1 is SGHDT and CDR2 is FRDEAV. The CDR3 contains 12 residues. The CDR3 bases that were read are TGTGCCAGCAGGACAGGGGGGGAC. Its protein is CASRTGGD. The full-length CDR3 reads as CASRTGGDTQYF.

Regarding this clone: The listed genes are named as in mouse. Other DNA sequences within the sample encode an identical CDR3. CDR3 protein: CASSLTGNQDTQYF. The sequenced part of the CDR3 DNA is TGTGCCAGCAGCCTCACAGGTAACCAAGAC. V usage is TRBV5 and J usage is TRBJ2-5; D perhaps matches TRBD1 (5 bases). The read ends 4 residues before the CDR3 terminus; that terminus is restored from the germline J gene. CDR1 is LGHNA and CDR2 is YNLKQL in the germline V gene (reference sequence). The V end was cut by 4 bases, the J end by 0 bases, with 8 bases between. The CDR3 consists of 14 residues.

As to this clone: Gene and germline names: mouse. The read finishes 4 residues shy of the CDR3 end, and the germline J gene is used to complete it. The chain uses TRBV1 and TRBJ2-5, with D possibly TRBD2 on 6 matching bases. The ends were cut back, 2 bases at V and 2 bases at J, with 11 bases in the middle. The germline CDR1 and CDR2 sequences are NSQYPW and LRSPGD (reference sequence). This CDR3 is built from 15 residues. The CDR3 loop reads CTCSASRDFQDTQYF. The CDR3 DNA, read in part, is TGCACCTGCAGTGCATCAAGGGACTTCCAAGAC.

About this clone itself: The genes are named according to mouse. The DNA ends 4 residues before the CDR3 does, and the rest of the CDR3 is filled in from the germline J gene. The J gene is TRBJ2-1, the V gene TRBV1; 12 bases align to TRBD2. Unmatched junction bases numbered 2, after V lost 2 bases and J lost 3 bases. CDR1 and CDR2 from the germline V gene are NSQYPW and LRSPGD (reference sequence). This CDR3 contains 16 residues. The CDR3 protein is CTCSAQTGGAYAEQFF. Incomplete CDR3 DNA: TGCACCTGCAGTGCACAGACTGGGGGGGCCTATGCT.

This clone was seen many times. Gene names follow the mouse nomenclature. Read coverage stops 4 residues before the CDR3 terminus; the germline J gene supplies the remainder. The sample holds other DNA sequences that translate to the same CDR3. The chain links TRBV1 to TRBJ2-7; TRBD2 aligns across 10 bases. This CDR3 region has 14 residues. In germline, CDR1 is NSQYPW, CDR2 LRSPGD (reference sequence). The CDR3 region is CTCSAGTGGYEQYF. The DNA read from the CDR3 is TGCACCTGCAGTGCAGGGACTGGGGGTTAT. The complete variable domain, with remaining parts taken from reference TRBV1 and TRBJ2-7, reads VTLLEQNPRWRLVPRGQAVNLRCILKNSQYPWMSWYQQDLQKQLQWLFTLRSPGDKEVKSLPGADYLATRVTDTELRLQVANMSQGRTLYCTCSAGTGGYEQYFGPGTRLTVL.

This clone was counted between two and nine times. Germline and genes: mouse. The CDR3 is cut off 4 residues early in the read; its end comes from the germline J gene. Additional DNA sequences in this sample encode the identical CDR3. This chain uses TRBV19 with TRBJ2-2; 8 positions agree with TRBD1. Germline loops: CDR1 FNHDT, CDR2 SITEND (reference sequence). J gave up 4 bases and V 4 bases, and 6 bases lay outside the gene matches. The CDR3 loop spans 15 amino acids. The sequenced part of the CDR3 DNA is TGTGCCAGCAGTCGTCAGGGGGCAGGCACCGGG. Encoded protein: CASSRQGAGTG. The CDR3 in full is CASSRQGAGTGQLYF.

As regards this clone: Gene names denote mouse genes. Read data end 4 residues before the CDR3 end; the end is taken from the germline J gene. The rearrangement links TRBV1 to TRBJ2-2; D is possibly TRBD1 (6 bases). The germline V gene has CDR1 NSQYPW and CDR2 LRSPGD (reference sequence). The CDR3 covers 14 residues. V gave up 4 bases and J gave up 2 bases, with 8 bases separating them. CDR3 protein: CTCSGGHNTGQLYF. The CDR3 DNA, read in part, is TGCACCTGCAGTGGGGGACATAACACCGGG.

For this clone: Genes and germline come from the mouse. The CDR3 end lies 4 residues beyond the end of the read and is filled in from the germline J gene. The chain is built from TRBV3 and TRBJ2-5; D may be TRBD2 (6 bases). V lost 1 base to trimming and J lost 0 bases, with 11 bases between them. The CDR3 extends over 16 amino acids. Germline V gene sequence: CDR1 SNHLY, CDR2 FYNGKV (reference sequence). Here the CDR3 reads CASSLDVGGNQDTQYF. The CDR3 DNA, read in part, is TGTGCCAGCAGCTTAGATGTTGGGGGTAACCAAGAC.

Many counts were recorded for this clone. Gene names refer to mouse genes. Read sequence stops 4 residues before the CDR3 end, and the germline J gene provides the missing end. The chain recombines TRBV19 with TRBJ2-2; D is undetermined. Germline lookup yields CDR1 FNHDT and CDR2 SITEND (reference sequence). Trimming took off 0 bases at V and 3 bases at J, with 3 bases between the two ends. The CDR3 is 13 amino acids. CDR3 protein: CASSIVDTGQLYF. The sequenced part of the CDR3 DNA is TGTGCCAGCAGTATAGTGGACACCGGG.

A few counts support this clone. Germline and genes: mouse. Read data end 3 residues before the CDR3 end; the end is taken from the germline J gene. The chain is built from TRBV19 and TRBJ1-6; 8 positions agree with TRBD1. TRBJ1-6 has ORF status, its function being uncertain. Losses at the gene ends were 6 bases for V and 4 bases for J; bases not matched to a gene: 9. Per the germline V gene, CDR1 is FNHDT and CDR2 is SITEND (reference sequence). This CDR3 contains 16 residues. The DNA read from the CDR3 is TGTGCCAGCACCTCCGGGACAGGTGCTTATAATTCGCCC. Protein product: CASTSGTGAYNSP. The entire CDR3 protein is CASTSGTGAYNSPLYF.

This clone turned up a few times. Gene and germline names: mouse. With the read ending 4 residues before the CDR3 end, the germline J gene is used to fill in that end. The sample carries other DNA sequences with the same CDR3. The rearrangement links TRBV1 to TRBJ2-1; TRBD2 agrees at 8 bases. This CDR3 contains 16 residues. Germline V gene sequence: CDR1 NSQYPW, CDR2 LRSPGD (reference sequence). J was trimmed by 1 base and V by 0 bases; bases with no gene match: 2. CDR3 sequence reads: CTCSADWGGNYAEQFF. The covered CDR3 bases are TGCACCTGCAGTGCAGATTGGGGGGGGAACTATGCT.

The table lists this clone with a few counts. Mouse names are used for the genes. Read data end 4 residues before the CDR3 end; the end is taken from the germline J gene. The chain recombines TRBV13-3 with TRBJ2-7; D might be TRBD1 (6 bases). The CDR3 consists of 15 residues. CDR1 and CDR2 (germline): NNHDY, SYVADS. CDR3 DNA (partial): TGTGCCAGCAGTGAAAGGACAGCAAACTCTTAT. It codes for CASSERTANSY. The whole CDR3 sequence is CASSERTANSYEQYF.

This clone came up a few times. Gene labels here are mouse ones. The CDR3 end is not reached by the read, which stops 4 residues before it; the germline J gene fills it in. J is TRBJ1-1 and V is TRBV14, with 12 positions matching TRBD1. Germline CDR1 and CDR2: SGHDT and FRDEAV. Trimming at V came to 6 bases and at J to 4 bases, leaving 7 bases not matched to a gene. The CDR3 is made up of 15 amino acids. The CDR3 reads CASNPGQGAGTEVFF. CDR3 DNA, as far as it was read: TGTGCCAGCAATCCGGGACAGGGGGCAGGCACA. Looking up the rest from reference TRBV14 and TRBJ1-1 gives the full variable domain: EAGVTQSPRYAVLQEGQAVSFWCDPISGHDTLYWYQQPRDQGPQLLVYFRDEAVIDNSQLPSDRFSAVRPKGTNSTLKIQSAKQGDTATYLCASNPGQGAGTEVFFGKGTRLTVV.